The 24 T cell receptor beta chains listed next were all sequenced from one sample in a study of T cells in Graves' hyperthyroidism and ophthalmopathy. Amplification of TCR beta CDR3 regions was performed using RNA transcripts as template. An initial round of RT-PCR targeting the TCR CDR3 relied on the HTBI primer set. Using its own MiXCR run on the multiplex PCR reads, TCRdb lists one record per CDR3 protein. This table holds approximately 700,000 distinct CDR3 sequences, 15% to 20% found once. The material sequenced was blood. The receptors shown here come from a man younger than 35 with Graves' hyperthyroidism.

This clonotype has only a few counts. The chain is built from TRBV4-2 and TRBJ2-7, with D tentatively TRBD1 (6 bases). The germline V gene has CDR1 LGHNA and CDR2 YNFKEQ. This CDR3 is built from 13 residues. V lost 4 bases and J lost 7, with 14 bases in between. The CDR3 protein is CASSRDRHEEQYF. The CDR3 coding sequence is TGTGCCAGCAGCCGAGACAGGCATGAAGAGCAGTACTTC.

This clonotype was found many times. This rearrangement joins TRBV3-1 to TRBJ2-1; 8 nucleotides agree with TRBD2. Germline-derived CDR1 and CDR2 are LGHDT and YNNKEL (reference sequence). The V gene end was trimmed by 3 bases and the J gene end by 7 bases; junction bases not matched to a gene: 5. This CDR3 is 14 amino acids long. CDR3 residues: CASSQTRLANEQFF. The CDR3 bases are TGTGCCAGCAGCCAGACCCGACTAGCGAATGAGCAGTTCTTC.

The chain has TRBV18 and TRBJ2-5, with 7 nucleotides matching TRBD2. Per germline, CDR1 KGHSH and CDR2 LQKENI. This CDR3 region has 15 residues. J gave up 3 bases and V 3 bases, and 7 bases lay outside the gene matches. This CDR3 reads CASSPQGREEETQYF. In nucleotides, the CDR3 is TGTGCCAGCTCACCTCAGGGTCGGGAGGAAGAGACCCAGTACTTC.

This clonotype occurred a few times. The rearrangement uses TRBV7-8 and TRBJ2-7; 7 nucleotides match TRBD1. The CDR3 loop spans 15 amino acids. Per germline, CDR1 SGHVS and CDR2 FQNEAQ. V lost 3 bases and J lost 1; bases outside the gene matches: 6. The CDR3 nucleotides are TGTGCCAGCAGCTTTTACCGGGACAGATCCTACGAGCAGTACTTC. This codes for CASSFYRDRSYEQYF.

With regard to this clonotype: An end of the junction differs from the germline gene, which may be a read error. V is TRBV28 and J is TRBJ2-5; a possible D gene is TRBD1 (5 bases). CDR3 length equals 17 residues. Germline CDR1 is MDHEN and CDR2 is SYDVKM. Here the CDR3 DNA reads TGTGCCAGCAGTACGCTTTCCACCTTTTACGGACAAGAGCCCCAGTACTTC. Protein sequence: CASSTLSTFYGQEPQYF.

This clonotype has at least ten counts. This chain connects TRBV18 to TRBJ2-5; 7 bases match TRBD2. CDR1 and CDR2 (germline): KGHSH, LQKENI. Unmatched junction bases numbered 1, after V lost 1 base and J lost 2 bases. This CDR3 region has 14 residues. In DNA form, the CDR3 reads TGTGCCAGCTCACCACAGGGACTACAAGAGACCCAGTACTTC. Its translation is CASSPQGLQETQYF.

This clonotype was found many times. The genes are TRBV28 and TRBJ2-7; TRBD1 aligns across 7 bases. Germline V CDR1 and CDR2: MDHEN, SYDVKM. The length of the CDR3 is 13 residues. The junction had 9 bases not matched to a gene; V was cut back by 11 bases and J by 2 bases. The CDR3: CALSGTETYEQYF. DNA of the CDR3: TGTGCCCTCTCCGGGACAGAGACCTACGAGCAGTACTTC.

With respect to this clonotype: A junction boundary mismatches the germline segment, possibly from a read error. The chain couples TRBV29-1 to TRBJ2-7; 7 positions match TRBD2. The germline CDR1 and CDR2 sequences are SQVTM and ANQGSEA. The CDR3 is made up of 13 amino acids. As DNA, the CDR3 is TGCAGCGTAGCGGGGCGTTCCTCCTACAAGCAGTACTTC. Its translation is CSVAGRSSYKQYF.

This chain uses TRBV20-1 with TRBJ1-3; D not resolved. The CDR3 totals 12 residues. V shed 1 base and J shed 2 bases, with 3 bases lying between them. Germline V gene sequence: CDR1 DFQATT, CDR2 SNEGSKA (reference sequence). The chain's CDR3 is CSARGPGNTIYF. CDR3 nucleotide sequence: TGCAGTGCTAGAGGGCCTGGAAACACCATATATTTT.

The sample holds a few counts of this clonotype. This chain connects TRBV18 to TRBJ2-7; no clear D. Looked up from germline, CDR1 is KGHSH and CDR2 is LQKENI. The germline V and J ends were trimmed by 5 bases and 1 base, with 15 bases remaining between them. CDR3 size: 15 residues. CDR3 sequence: CASSMQGSASYEQYF. The CDR3 DNA reads TGTGCCAGCTCAATGCAAGGCAGCGCGTCCTACGAGCAGTACTTC.

This clonotype showed up many times. V and J are TRBV20-1 and TRBJ2-3; 11 bases align to TRBD2. This CDR3 contains 17 residues. Trimming at V came to 1 base and at J to 4 bases, leaving 10 bases not matched to a gene. Germline-derived CDR1 and CDR2 are DFQATT and SNEGSKA (reference sequence). The CDR3 nucleotides read TGCAGTGCTAGAGCTTACCTGACTAGCGGGACATCAGATACGCAGTATTTT. Translating gives CSARAYLTSGTSDTQYF.

The chain carries TRBV12-3 or TRBV12-4 and TRBJ1-1; D not resolved. Deletions cut 0 bases from V and 0 bases from J, with 14 bases between. The CDR3 is made up of 17 amino acids. CDR3 nucleotide sequence: TGTGCCAGCAGTTTAGCCATCCCCACAACCGTGAACACTGAAGCTTTCTTT. Its protein product is CASSLAIPTTVNTEAFF.

This clonotype has just a few counts. The chain combines TRBV10-3 with TRBJ1-1; TRBD1 might be the D (5 bases). The CDR3 length is 14 residues. Germline CDR1 is ENHRY and CDR2 is SYGVKD. Between the trimmed V and J ends, which lost 6 bases and 0 bases, there was a span of 11 bases. The CDR3 reads CAIRNRSMNTEAFF. In nucleotides, the CDR3 is TGTGCCATCAGAAACAGGAGCATGAACACTGAAGCTTTCTTT.

In nucleotides, the CDR3 is TGTGCCAGCAGCCAAGATCAAGGGCCCCTCCACTTT. Protein product: CASSQDQGPLHF. This chain uses TRBV4-2 with TRBJ1-6; D unclear. V lost 0 bases and J lost 13, with 7 bases in between. Germline V gene lookup returns CDR1 LGHNA and CDR2 YNFKEQ. The CDR3 covers 12 residues.

This clonotype has ten or more counts. The chain combines TRBV9 with TRBJ2-7, with TRBD1 matching over 8 bases. Germline CDR1 and CDR2: SGDLS and YYNGEE. CDR3 size: 14 residues. The V gene end was trimmed by 0 bases and the J gene end by 3 bases; junction bases not matched to a gene: 2. CDR3 bases: TGTGCCAGCAGCGTAGGGACAGGGAACTACGAGCAGTACTTC. Amino acids: CASSVGTGNYEQYF.

This clonotype was found many times. The CDR3 coding sequence is TGTGCCAGCATTGACGGTGACTCGTATGGCTACACCTTC. It translates to CASIDGDSYGYTF. The chain has TRBV28 and TRBJ1-2; D is undetermined. Trimming left V 7 bases short and J 5 bases short, with 14 bases between. Germline V gives CDR1 MDHEN, CDR2 SYDVKM. The CDR3 runs 13 residues.

This clonotype showed up just a few times. The chain carries TRBV13 and TRBJ1-2; D is perhaps TRBD1 (6 bases). The germline V gene has CDR1 PRHDT and CDR2 FYEKMQ (reference sequence). CDR3 length: 14 residues. Trimming cost V 2 bases and J 6 bases, with 13 bases left between them. CDR3 protein: CASSLTTGDNGYTF. The CDR3 region has the DNA TGTGCCAGCAGCTTAACGACAGGAGACAATGGCTACACCTTC. Variable domain in full (rest from reference TRBV13 and TRBJ1-2): AAGVIQSPRHLIKEKRETATLKCYPIPRHDTVYWYQQGPGQDPQFLISFYEKMQSDKGSIPDRFSAQQFSDYHSELNMSSLELGDSALYFCASSLTTGDNGYTFGSGTRLTVV.

This clonotype has ten or more counts. The rearrangement uses TRBV28 and TRBJ2-5, with TRBD1 matching over 7 bases. V lost 6 bases, J lost 3 bases, and 4 bases stayed unmatched. The CDR3 has 13 residues. Germline V CDR1 and CDR2: MDHEN, SYDVKM. CDR3 amino acids: CASREGQEETQYF. Written as DNA, the CDR3 is TGTGCCAGCAGGGAAGGACAGGAAGAGACCCAGTACTTC.

The V and J genes are TRBV6-6 and TRBJ1-2; 10 bases match TRBD1. CDR3 size: 18 residues. The germline CDR1 and CDR2 sequences are MNHNY and SVGAGI (reference sequence). V gave up 2 bases and J gave up 4 bases; unmatched junction bases: 13. The CDR3: CASSYRSHGQGVGYGYTF. The DNA of the CDR3 is TGTGCCAGCAGTTACAGGAGTCACGGACAGGGGGTCGGCTATGGCTACACCTTC.

This clonotype came up a few times. The CDR3 here is CASSPLGTGVYEQYF. The CDR3 DNA sequence: TGTGCCAGCAGCCCACTTGGGACAGGAGTCTACGAGCAGTACTTC. The chain couples TRBV9 to TRBJ2-7; 8 positions match TRBD1. In germline, CDR1 is SGDLS, CDR2 YYNGEE. V lost 4 bases, J lost 3 bases, and 9 bases stayed unmatched. The CDR3 totals 15 residues.

This clonotype was seen a few times. This may come from a read error, since a much larger clone is one base off. V and J are TRBV27 and TRBJ2-7, with 7 nucleotides matching TRBD1. The CDR3 covers 15 residues. Per germline, CDR1 MNHEY and CDR2 SMNVEV (reference sequence). Here the CDR3 DNA reads TGTGCCAGCAGCGGGATAGGGGGCGCCCCTGGCGAGCGGTACTTC. Its translation is CASSGIGGAPGERYF.

This clonotype has more than one count but fewer than ten. The V gene is TRBV7-9, the J gene TRBJ2-7; the match to TRBD2 covers 9 bases. The CDR3 loop spans 18 amino acids. The germline gives CDR1 SEHNR, CDR2 FQNEAQ (reference sequence). V was pared by 4 bases and J by 5 bases, with 18 bases of the junction left unmatched. CDR3 nucleotides: TGTGCCAGCAGCTCCAGGGGTGGCGCGATAGCGGGAGTCGACGAGCAGTACTTC. This translates into CASSSRGGAIAGVDEQYF.

This clonotype appeared a single time. The rearrangement uses TRBV11-3 and TRBJ2-7, with 12 bases that match TRBD2. This CDR3 region has 16 residues. V lost 5 bases to trimming and J lost 0 bases; unmatched junction nucleotides: 5. The V gene's germline CDR1 is SGHNT and CDR2 YENEEA. Here the CDR3 reads CASSRLAGETSYEQYF. The CDR3 DNA is TGTGCCAGCAGCCGACTAGCGGGAGAGACCTCCTACGAGCAGTACTTC.

This clonotype showed up many times. This chain links TRBV28 with TRBJ1-5; 8 bases are shared with TRBD1. The germline gives CDR1 MDHEN, CDR2 SYDVKM. The CDR3 runs 14 residues. V was clipped by 7 bases and J by 2 bases; unmatched bases: 4. This CDR3 reads CASTKTGGNQPQHF. In DNA form, the CDR3 reads TGTGCCAGCACCAAGACAGGGGGCAATCAGCCCCAGCATTTT.